The present entry profiles one TCR beta chain with its context. The antigen remains undetermined. The sample belongs to a study of OX40 agonist ivuxolimab in advanced cancers. Exclusion of a patient followed from autoimmune disease history or systemic immunosuppression. Notes on the study in general: Expanded clones were, on average, more numerous in CD8+ T cells than in CD4+.

Deletions cut 0 bases from V and 5 bases from J, with 16 bases between. The CDR3 sequence is 16 residues long. Germline V gene data show CDR1 as MNHEY and CDR2 as SVGAGI. Sequencing used immunoSEQ multiplex PCR; TCRdb keeps in-frame clones, though not all of them. Of over 80,000 clones detected, about 86% appear once; the ten largest clones hold roughly 5.5%. The starting material was CD4+ or CD8+ T cells sorted from blood, obtained in a trial of the OX40 agonist ivuxolimab. This rearrangement joins TRBV6-5 to TRBJ1-1, with no clear D. The clonotype was recovered from an adult with an advanced solid tumor such as melanoma, head and neck, liver or kidney cancer. Written as DNA, the CDR3 is TGTGCCAGCAGTTACTCGAAAGGAGAAGGAACAACTGAAGCTTTCTTT. Translating it yields CASSYSKGEGTTEAFF.